Each of the 32 T cell receptor beta chains below was sequenced from the same sample in a study of blood T cells in healthy people across ages. Primed by a sample-barcoded 5' primer and a J-beta primer mix, a second PCR proceeded for 7 to 11 cycles. TCRdb itself ran the 5' RACE reads through MiXCR, one entry per CDR3 protein. Of about 640,000 distinct CDR3 sequences detected, about 54% appear once; the ten largest clones hold around 37%. Sequenced sample: blood. The origin of the receptors is a man in his sixties in good health.

The gene calls are TRBV5-1 and TRBJ2-3, with 10 bases aligning to TRBD1. J lost 4 bases, V lost 3 bases, and 8 bases had no gene match. CDR3 length: 16 residues. From germline, CDR1 is SGHRS and CDR2 YFSETQ. CDR3 nucleotide sequence: TGCGCCAGCAGCTCGGCTAGGGGACAGGGGTCAGATACGCAGTATTTT. Protein product: CASSSARGQGSDTQYF.

The gene calls are TRBV28 and TRBJ1-2, with D possibly matching TRBD1 (5 bases). This CDR3 contains 12 residues. Trimming took 7 bases from V and 5 from J, leaving 11 bases between them. Germline V lookup: CDR1 MDHEN, CDR2 SYDVKM. This CDR3 is CASNTGGYGYTF. The DNA of the CDR3 is TGTGCCAGCAACACCGGGGGGTATGGCTACACCTTC.

The chain has TRBV25-1 and TRBJ2-5; D remains ambiguous. Between the trimmed V and J ends, which lost 4 bases and 5 bases, there was a span of 11 bases. The length of the CDR3 is 13 residues. Germline V gene sequence: CDR1 MGHDK, CDR2 SYGVNS. The CDR3 here is CASSVVSRETQYF. The DNA for the CDR3 is TGTGCCAGCAGTGTTGTTAGCAGGGAGACCCAGTACTTC.

The rearrangement uses TRBV5-1 and TRBJ2-7, with TRBD1 identical over 7 bases. Unmatched junction bases numbered 7, after V lost 4 bases and J lost 0 bases. Germline assignment: CDR1 SGHRS and CDR2 YFSETQ. The CDR3 totals 15 residues. The CDR3, as DNA: TGCGCCAGCAGCGTCCACGGGACAGTCTCCTACGAGCAGTACTTC. It codes for CASSVHGTVSYEQYF. The whole variable domain, remainder taken from reference TRBV5-1 and TRBJ2-7, is KAGVTQTPRYLIKTRGQQVTLSCSPISGHRSVSWYQQTPGQGLQFLFEYFSETQRNKGNFPGRFSGRQFSNSRSEMNVSTLELGDSALYLCASSVHGTVSYEQYFGPGTRLTVT.

The chain joins TRBV5-1 to TRBJ2-1, with TRBD1 identical over 8 bases. J lost 4 bases, V lost 0 bases, and 6 bases had no gene match. Germline assignment: CDR1 SGHRS and CDR2 YFSETQ. This CDR3 is built from 16 residues. The CDR3 spells CASSLGTGQSYNEQFF. CDR3 sequence (DNA): TGCGCCAGCAGCTTGGGGACAGGGCAGTCTTACAATGAGCAGTTCTTC.

The V call is TRBV6-2 or TRBV6-3, the J call TRBJ2-1; 7 bases map to TRBD2. CDR1 is MNHEY and CDR2 is SVGEGT in the germline V gene. There are 14 residues in the CDR3. The V and J ends lost 6 bases and 3 bases, in that order; junction bases with no gene match: 5. CDR3 nucleotide sequence: TGTGCCAGCAGAAGTGCTAGCGGCTACAATGAGCAGTTCTTC. Its protein product is CASRSASGYNEQFF.

V gene TRBV24-1 combines with J gene TRBJ2-1; D unclear. Germline loops: CDR1 KGHDR, CDR2 SFDVKD. The CDR3 sequence is 11 residues long. Trimming took 4 bases from V and 10 from J, leaving 7 bases between them. The CDR3 sequence is CATSDTTEQFF. The CDR3 bases are TGTGCCACCAGTGACACCACCGAGCAGTTCTTC.

V and J are TRBV7-2 and TRBJ2-1, with TRBD2 matching 7 bases. Germline V gives CDR1 SGHTA, CDR2 FQGNSA. The CDR3 runs 15 residues. Trimming took 1 base from V and 8 from J; bases not matched to a gene: 8. DNA of the CDR3: TGTGCCAGCAGCTTAGTAGGTAGCGGGTTCGATGAGCAGTTCTTC. Translated: CASSLVGSGFDEQFF.

The gene calls are TRBV20-1 and TRBJ2-6; 8 bases map to TRBD1. This CDR3 spans 15 amino acids. The germline gives CDR1 DFQATT, CDR2 SNEGSKA (reference sequence). V was clipped by 4 bases and J by 0 bases; unmatched bases: 2. The chain's CDR3 is CSATTGASGANVLTF. The CDR3 coding sequence is TGCAGTGCTACGACAGGGGCCTCTGGGGCCAACGTCCTGACTTTC.

The genes are TRBV5-1 and TRBJ1-4; 7 nucleotides agree with TRBD1. V gave up 3 bases and J gave up 8 bases; unmatched junction bases: 4. CDR1 is SGHRS and CDR2 is YFSETQ in the germline V gene. This CDR3 contains 13 residues. DNA of the CDR3: TGCGCCAGCAGCTGGGGGGGACAGGAAAAACTGTTTTTT. As protein: CASSWGGQEKLFF.

Only a few counts were recorded for this clonotype. This chain connects TRBV7-2 to TRBJ2-7; tentative D call: TRBD1 (5 bases). Trimming cost V 8 bases and J 3 bases, with 20 bases left between them. There are 15 residues in the CDR3. Germline CDR1 SGHTA, CDR2 FQGNSA. This chain's CDR3 is CASGPWAGPRYEQYF. The CDR3 DNA reads TGTGCCAGCGGCCCGTGGGCAGGGCCCCGCTACGAGCAGTACTTC.

This sequence joins TRBV29-1 and TRBJ2-5, with a possible D match to TRBD1 (5 bases). The CDR3 runs 13 residues. The germline CDR1 and CDR2 sequences are SQVTM and ANQGSEA. Trimming removed 4 bases from V and 2 bases from J, with 11 bases in between. In DNA, the CDR3 is TGCAGCGTTGCGCAGGGCGCGCAAGAGACCCAGTACTTC. Translating gives CSVAQGAQETQYF.

This clonotype has just a few counts. The chain employs TRBV6-6 and TRBJ2-4; 8 nucleotides align to TRBD1. The V gene's germline CDR1 is MNHNY and CDR2 SVGAGI (reference sequence). Losses at the gene ends were 2 bases for V and 8 bases for J; bases not matched to a gene: 8. The CDR3 has 15 amino acids. CDR3 region: CASSYPDRAGDIQYF. In DNA, the CDR3 is TGTGCCAGCAGTTACCCGGACAGGGCTGGGGACATTCAGTACTTC.

This chain joins TRBV5-1 and TRBJ2-5; 9 bases are shared with TRBD1. The CDR3 has 13 residues. Trimming at V came to 6 bases and at J to 4 bases, leaving 4 bases not matched to a gene. Germline CDR1 is SGHRS and CDR2 is YFSETQ. Written as DNA, the CDR3 is TGCGCCAGCAACAGGGGGCAGGGAGAGACCCAGTACTTC. It translates to CASNRGQGETQYF.

This clonotype was seen a handful of times. The genes are TRBV6-5 and TRBJ1-2; D not certain. CDR1 is MNHEY and CDR2 is SVGAGI in the germline V gene. With 0 bases removed from V and 6 bases from J, the gap between germline ends came to 17 bases. This CDR3 comprises 16 residues. The CDR3 sequence: CASSYSKALGSDGYTF. CDR3 bases: TGTGCCAGCAGTTACTCGAAGGCCCTAGGTTCAGATGGCTACACCTTC.

The chain joins TRBV2 to TRBJ1-6; 8 nucleotides match TRBD1. The CDR3 runs to 14 residues. V lost 4 bases to trimming and J lost 10 bases; unmatched junction nucleotides: 6. Germline V gene data show CDR1 as SNHLY and CDR2 as FYNNEI. CDR3 DNA sequence: TGTGCCAGCAGTGTGGACAGGGCTGGATCACCCCTCCACTTT. This encodes CASSVDRAGSPLHF.

CDR3 residues: CASSVGITGVNTEAFF. In DNA, the CDR3 is TGTGCCAGCAGCGTAGGGATAACAGGGGTGAACACTGAAGCTTTCTTT. The rearrangement joins TRBV9 to TRBJ1-1, with 7 nucleotides matching TRBD1. Germline loops: CDR1 SGDLS, CDR2 YYNGEE. The CDR3 is made up of 16 amino acids. The J segment lost 0 bases and the V segment lost 0 bases, leaving 5 bases of the junction unmatched.

This sequence joins TRBV3-1 and TRBJ1-4, with unresolved D. This CDR3 spans 16 amino acids. CDR1 LGHDT and CDR2 YNNKEL come from the germline V gene (reference sequence). V dropped 1 base and J dropped 0 bases, with 9 bases sitting between them. CDR3 sequence: CASSQVLRSTNEKLFF. In DNA, the CDR3 is TGTGCCAGCAGCCAAGTTTTGAGGTCAACTAATGAAAAACTGTTTTTT.

The chain uses TRBV5-1 and TRBJ2-1, with 8 bases lining up with TRBD2. Germline V gives CDR1 SGHRS, CDR2 YFSETQ. The V gene end was trimmed by 2 bases and the J gene end by 8 bases; junction bases not matched to a gene: 9. This CDR3 contains 15 residues. The CDR3 DNA reads TGCGCCAGCAGCTTTGGACTAGCTTTCTCCTATGAGCAGTTCTTC. It is translated as CASSFGLAFSYEQFF.

The chain links TRBV4-1 to TRBJ2-1; TRBD2 matches 9 bases. The V segment lost 2 bases and the J segment 4 bases; nucleotides outside the gene matches: 9. This CDR3 has 17 amino acids. Germline V gene data show CDR1 as MGHRA and CDR2 as YSYEKL. The CDR3 DNA reads TGCGCCAGCAGCCAAAACCCAGGGGCGGGGGGGTACAATGAGCAGTTCTTC. Protein: CASSQNPGAGGYNEQFF.

The chain combines TRBV7-2 with TRBJ2-4, with 7 bases fitting TRBD2. The J call may be faulty, since TRBJ2-5 better matches the DNA end. The CDR3 contains 15 residues. CDR1 and CDR2 (germline): SGHTA, FQGNSA. The CDR3 loop is CASSPGGFEGETQYF. CDR3 coding DNA: TGTGCCAGCAGCCCCGGGGGGTTCGAAGGGGAGACCCAGTACTTC.

J is TRBJ2-5 and V is TRBV6-1, with no clear D. The germline V gene has CDR1 MNHNS and CDR2 SASEGT. There are 13 residues in the CDR3. The V gene lost 2 bases and the J gene lost 5 bases, with 9 bases spanning the gap. CDR3 in amino acids: CASSEPIRETQYF. The CDR3 DNA is TGTGCCAGCAGTGAACCCATCAGGGAGACCCAGTACTTC.

The V and J genes are TRBV6-5 and TRBJ2-1, with 10 nucleotides matching TRBD2. V shed 0 bases and J 10 bases; nucleotides not matched to a gene: 6. The CDR3 covers 15 residues. Germline values: CDR1 MNHEY, CDR2 SVGAGI. The CDR3 sequence is CASSYSASGGREQFF. CDR3 DNA: TGTGCCAGCAGTTACTCCGCTAGCGGGGGCAGGGAGCAGTTCTTC.

At least ten counts were recorded for this clonotype. This sequence joins TRBV6-6 and TRBJ1-6, with a weak D call TRBD1 (6 bases). V was cut by 6 bases and J by 7 bases, with 13 bases left in between. Germline CDR1 is MNHNY and CDR2 is SVGAGI (reference sequence). The CDR3 consists of 14 residues. CDR3 DNA sequence: TGTGCCAGCAGCCACGGACAGAAGAATTCACCCCTCCACTTT. This translates into CASSHGQKNSPLHF.

This clonotype turned up a few times. The rearrangement uses TRBV24-1 and TRBJ1-2; 8 bases map to TRBD1. This CDR3 has 14 amino acids. Germline V gives CDR1 KGHDR, CDR2 SFDVKD. After removal of 9 bases from V and 5 bases from J, the junction contained 10 bases not matched to a gene. The CDR3 reads CATGSGQDPYGYTF. The CDR3 nucleotides read TGTGCCACCGGATCGGGACAGGACCCTTATGGCTACACCTTC.

The chain is built from TRBV3-1 and TRBJ2-3; tentative D call: TRBD1 (6 bases). The CDR3 consists of 15 residues. Germline V gene sequence: CDR1 LGHDT, CDR2 YNNKEL (reference sequence). Trimming stripped 1 base from V and 0 bases from J, with 8 bases between. Here the CDR3 DNA reads TGTGCCAGCAGCCAAGGGGACATTAGCACAGATACGCAGTATTTT. It specifies CASSQGDISTDTQYF.

This clonotype was picked up a small number of times. The chain combines TRBV12-3 or TRBV12-4 with TRBJ2-7, with a tentative D call TRBD1 (6 bases). The CDR3 spans 16 residues. Trimming stripped 5 bases from V and 1 base from J, with 18 bases between. The CDR3 is CASSPLMGRGSYEQYF. The CDR3 DNA sequence: TGTGCCAGCAGTCCTCTAATGGGCAGGGGTTCCTACGAGCAGTACTTC.

This clonotype was seen only a few times. The chain uses TRBV5-1 and TRBJ2-6; TRBD1 matches at 8 bases. The germline V gene has CDR1 SGHRS and CDR2 YFSETQ. V shed 7 bases and J 4 bases; nucleotides not matched to a gene: 16. The CDR3 covers 18 residues. The CDR3 is CASGQTSDRAGGANVLTF. For the CDR3, the DNA is TGCGCCAGCGGCCAAACTTCGGACAGGGCGGGAGGGGCCAACGTCCTGACTTTC.

The chain links TRBV12-3 or TRBV12-4 to TRBJ2-2; 10 nucleotides match TRBD1. Trimming at V came to 3 bases and at J to 6 bases, leaving 13 bases not matched to a gene. The CDR3 loop spans 18 amino acids. The CDR3 loop is CASSLSLGQGRNAGELFF. The CDR3 nucleotides read TGTGCCAGCAGTTTGAGTCTGGGACAGGGGAGGAATGCCGGGGAGCTGTTTTTT.

With respect to this clonotype: One end of the junction does not line up with germline, which may come from a read error. The rearrangement joins TRBV20-1 to TRBJ2-1; D may be TRBD1 (6 bases). This CDR3 spans 14 amino acids. Germline V CDR1 and CDR2: DFQATT, SNEGSKA (reference sequence). CDR3 nucleotide sequence: TGCAGTGCCGGACAGTTCCAAGGGACCAATGGGCAGTTCTTC. Translating it yields CSAGQFQGTNGQFF.

The J gene is TRBJ2-7, the V gene TRBV29-1, with TRBD2 matching 7 bases. The CDR3 totals 11 residues. Germline CDR1 and CDR2: SQVTM and ANQGSEA. The J segment lost 10 bases and the V segment lost 3 bases, leaving 6 bases of the junction unmatched. CDR3 bases: TGCAGCGTTGAGGTCGGGGGGAGCCAGTACTTC. This sequence encodes CSVEVGGSQYF.

This clonotype was seen a single time. The rearrangement joins TRBV11-3 to TRBJ2-2; weak D call: TRBD2 (5 bases). Germline V gene lookup returns CDR1 SGHNT and CDR2 YENEEA. The CDR3 is 14 amino acids. V dropped 6 bases and J dropped 1 base, with 9 bases sitting between them. The CDR3 bases are TGTGCCAGCAGGGCTGGAGGGAACACCGGGGAGCTGTTTTTT. Residues: CASRAGGNTGELFF.